This T cell receptor beta chain was observed in a study of identical twins. After template switching added a universal primer site, the resulting cDNA carried unique molecular identifiers. TCRdb reanalysed the 5' RACE reads using MiXCR and keeps one entry per CDR3 protein. The repertoire includes just under 550,000 distinct CDR3 sequences, about 16% of them detected once, and about 0.47% sits in the top ten. The germline CDR1 and CDR2 sequences are SGHDN and FVKESK. The CDR3 is 14 amino acids. Between the trimmed V and J ends, which lost 1 base and 6 bases, there was a span of 13 bases. This clonotype has just a few counts. The antigen remains unidentified. Overall study results and limits: Out-of-frame TCR alpha sharing observed in monozygotic twins exceeded model estimates.

These same data were also listed under a study on yellow fever vaccine responses in identical twins.

Material: CD4+ T cells sorted from blood. This receptor was obtained from a woman aged 18-29 years in good health. The chain joins TRBV14 to TRBJ2-7; a weak D match, TRBD2 (6 bases). The CDR3 loop is CASSQGGTPREQYF. CDR3 coding DNA: TGTGCCAGCAGCCAAGGGGGGACTCCTCGCGAGCAGTACTTC.